A selection of T cell receptor beta chains follows, all from one sample in a study of CD8+ T cells in alopecia areata. Sequencing used immunoSEQ multiplex PCR; TCRdb keeps in-frame clones, though not all of them. The sample has 150,000 to 200,000 clones, about 71% seen once; the top ten hold 0.9% to 1%. Specimen: CD4+ T cells sorted from blood, collected at week 4, from a patient treated with tofacitinib. Receptor source: a human donor with alopecia areata. Both conserved end residues are part of each CDR3. A D gene is named only where the DNA matches it firmly. Clone sizes are given selectively: once, few, many, or a class where the clone is expanded.

v_gene	j_gene	d_gene	abundance	CDR3aa	CDR3nt
TRBV9	TRBJ1-1	.	.	CASSVGGSSRAFF	TGTGCCAGCAGCGTAGGAGGATCCTCGAGAGCTTTCTTT
TRBV6-5	TRBJ2-3	.	few	CASGAASSTDTQYF	TGTGCCAGCGGGGCGGCCTCTAGCACAGATACGCAGTATTTT
TRBV30	TRBJ1-5	TRBD1	few	CAWSPDRGLRGNQPQHF	TGTGCCTGGAGTCCGGACAGGGGGCTTCGGGGCAATCAGCCCCAGCATTTT
TRBV6-5	TRBJ1-2	.	.	CASKEAGEYGYTF	TGTGCCAGCAAGGAGGCAGGGGAGTATGGCTACACCTTC
TRBV2	TRBJ1-2	.	.	CASSALSSYGYTF	TGTGCCAGCAGTGCCTTATCGTCCTATGGCTACACCTTC
TRBV29-1	TRBJ2-7	.	.	CSANSGQGTYEQYF	TGCAGCGCCAACTCCGGGCAGGGCACCTACGAGCAGTACTTC
TRBV10-3	TRBJ1-1	TRBD1	.	CAISEQDRGHTEAFF	TGTGCCATCAGTGAGCAGGACAGGGGCCACACTGAAGCTTTCTTT
TRBV4-2	TRBJ2-4	.	.	CASSQDLASLVIQYF	TGTGCCAGCAGCCAAGATCTGGCAAGTCTGGTCATTCAGTACTTC
TRBV30	TRBJ1-2	.	.	CAWSVRVSNYGYTF	TGTGCCTGGAGTGTCCGGGTGTCTAACTATGGCTACACCTTC
TRBV20-1	TRBJ2-1	.	.	CSARHDDEQFF	TGCAGTGCTAGACACGACGATGAGCAGTTCTTC
TRBV2	TRBJ2-2	.	.	CASSAVSGELFF	TGTGCCAGCAGTGCTGTTTCCGGGGAGCTGTTTTTT
TRBV18	TRBJ1-1	.	few	CASSQDLNTEAFF	TGTGCCAGCTCCCAGGACCTTAACACTGAAGCTTTCTTT
TRBV13	TRBJ2-5	.	.	CASSLVGLQETQYF	TGTGCCAGCAGCTTAGTAGGCCTCCAAGAGACCCAGTACTTC
TRBV7-3	TRBJ1-1	.	.	CASSLTFDGLNTEAFF	TGTGCCAGCAGCTTAACGTTCGACGGATTGAACACTGAAGCTTTCTTT
TRBV29-1	TRBJ2-5	TRBD1	.	CSVDRGRETQYF	TGCAGCGTGGACAGGGGGCGAGAGACCCAGTACTTC
TRBV15	TRBJ1-5	.	few	CATSRDRRDGAGQPQHF	TGTGCCACCAGCAGAGATCGACGAGATGGAGCGGGCCAGCCCCAGCATTTT
TRBV29-1	TRBJ2-5	TRBD2	.	CSVEGGLAGYETQYF	TGCAGCGTTGAAGGTGGACTAGCGGGGTATGAGACCCAGTACTTC
TRBV30	TRBJ2-3	TRBD2	.	CAWRAGTSGDTQYF	TGTGCCTGGAGAGCCGGGACTAGCGGAGATACGCAGTATTTT
TRBV7-8	TRBJ1-5	.	.	CASSFRGYGQPQHF	TGTGCCAGCAGCTTCCGGGGTTACGGTCAGCCCCAGCATTTT
TRBV2	TRBJ1-5	.	.	CASRQIDISPQHF	TGTGCCAGCAGACAAATAGATATCAGCCCCCAGCATTTT
TRBV30	TRBJ1-2	.	few	CAWSGGPGYTF	TGTGCCTGGAGTGGGGGTCCTGGCTACACCTTC
TRBV7-9	TRBJ1-1	.	few	CASSLLTGRNTEAFF	TGTGCCAGCAGCTTATTGACGGGCCGCAACACTGAAGCTTTCTTT
TRBV19	TRBJ1-1	.	.	CASVRGPSVGDTEAFF	TGTGCCAGTGTCCGAGGACCGTCAGTGGGGGACACTGAAGCTTTCTTT
TRBV2	TRBJ2-1	.	.	CASRIDRSSYNEQFF	TGTGCCAGCAGGATTGACAGGTCCTCCTACAATGAGCAGTTCTTC
TRBV14	TRBJ1-6	.	.	CASSQDTYGPIDSPLHF	TGTGCCAGCAGCCAAGACACCTACGGGCCCATTGATTCACCCCTCCACTTT
TRBV15	TRBJ2-3	.	.	CATSPLPVAQYF	TGTGCCACCAGCCCACTCCCAGTAGCGCAGTATTTT
TRBV2	TRBJ1-2	TRBD1	few	CASSNRGSYGYTF	TGTGCCAGCAGTAACAGGGGGTCCTATGGCTACACCTTC
TRBV25-1	TRBJ2-7	.	.	CASSPHAVQGLHEQYF	TGTGCCAGCAGTCCTCACGCAGTGCAGGGTCTCCACGAGCAGTACTTC
TRBV18	TRBJ2-5	.	few	CASSPRETQYF	TGTGCCAGCTCACCGCGAGAGACCCAGTACTTC
TRBV7-8	TRBJ2-6	.	.	CASSLVQRAALSGANVLTF	TGTGCCAGCAGCTTAGTCCAGAGGGCTGCTCTCTCTGGGGCCAACGTCCTGACTTTC
TRBV11-2	TRBJ2-5	.	.	CASSFQYQETQYF	TGTGCCAGCAGCTTCCAGTACCAAGAGACCCAGTACTTC
TRBV29-1	TRBJ2-7	.	once	CSVAPLYLHEQYF	TGCAGCGTTGCCCCCCTCTATCTCCACGAGCAGTACTTC
TRBV5-1	TRBJ1-1	.	.	CASIRDGSPNTEAFF	TGCGCCAGCATTCGGGATGGCAGCCCGAACACTGAAGCTTTCTTT
TRBV20-1	TRBJ1-1	.	.	CSASRALGAFF	TGCAGTGCTAGCAGGGCCCTGGGGGCTTTCTTT
TRBV6-5	TRBJ2-2	.	.	CASRNTGELFF	TGTGCCAGCCGGAACACCGGGGAGCTGTTTTTT
TRBV7-3	TRBJ2-7	.	few	CASSLSRGDYEQYF	TGTGCCAGCAGCTTAAGTAGGGGTGATTACGAGCAGTACTTC
TRBV5-1	TRBJ1-2	TRBD1	.	CASSPSGQNYGYTF	TGCGCCAGCAGCCCCTCGGGACAGAACTATGGCTACACCTTC
TRBV6-5	TRBJ2-1	TRBD2	.	CASRLGTSLTEQFF	TGTGCCAGCAGGTTGGGGACTAGCTTAACTGAGCAGTTCTTC
TRBV7-9	TRBJ1-6	.	.	CASSFALGFAPLHF	TGTGCCAGCAGCTTCGCCCTCGGATTTGCACCCCTCCACTTT
TRBV4-1	TRBJ1-2	.	.	CASSQRGQILANYGYTF	TGCGCCAGCAGCCAAAGGGGCCAAATATTAGCTAACTATGGCTACACCTTC
TRBV15	TRBJ2-7	.	.	CATSRDLGARYF	TGTGCCACCAGCAGAGATCTTGGGGCGAGGTACTTC
TRBV29-1	TRBJ1-5	TRBD1	few	CSVTGENQPQHF	TGCAGCGTTACAGGGGAAAATCAGCCCCAGCATTTT
TRBV30	TRBJ2-7	TRBD2	.	CAWSGLANEQYF	TGTGCCTGGTCGGGACTAGCGAACGAGCAGTACTTC
TRBV27	TRBJ2-1	TRBD2	.	CASTPLAGPYNEQFF	TGTGCCAGCACCCCACTAGCGGGGCCCTACAATGAGCAGTTCTTC
TRBV10-3	TRBJ2-5	TRBD1	many	CAIKSDRTAQETQYF	TGTGCCATCAAGTCGGACAGGACCGCTCAAGAGACCCAGTACTTC
TRBV7-8	TRBJ2-1	TRBD1	.	CASSFRGTGDIYNEQFF	TGTGCCAGCAGCTTCAGGGGGACAGGGGACATCTACAATGAGCAGTTCTTC
TRBV19	TRBJ2-7	.	.	CASRGFGVYEQYF	TGTGCCAGTCGGGGATTTGGGGTATACGAGCAGTACTTC
TRBV5-1	TRBJ2-3	TRBD2	.	CASGTARGGQPDTQYF	TGCGCCAGCGGAACCGCGCGGGGGGGTCAGCCAGATACGCAGTATTTT
TRBV27	TRBJ2-1	TRBD1	.	CASSFRDRGTEQFF	TGTGCCAGCAGTTTCCGGGACAGGGGAACTGAGCAGTTCTTC
TRBV29-1	TRBJ1-2	TRBD1	.	CSATGGIVYGYTF	TGCAGCGCTACAGGGGGAATCGTTTATGGCTACACCTTC